The 8 T cell receptor beta chains given below trace back to one sample, sequenced in a study of cytomegalovirus exposure and HLA in healthy donors. With 60 Vbeta and 13 Jbeta primers, the PCR was carried out. The table came from immunoSEQ multiplex PCR; TCRdb's copy has only in-frame clones and leaves some out. Found here are some 110,000 clones, approximately 80% of them singletons; the top ten hold 5% to 6.5%. Source material: PBMCs. The receptors shown here come from a woman under 30 in good health and CMV-seropositive.

Only a few counts were recorded for this clone. This chain links TRBV19 with TRBJ1-2; D is undetermined. The CDR3 consists of 14 residues. The V end lost 4 bases, the J end lost 4 bases, and 13 bases lay between the germline ends. Germline V gene data show CDR1 as LNHDA and CDR2 as SQIVND (reference sequence). CDR3 amino acids: CASSSTEGSYGYTF. Written as DNA, the CDR3 is TGTGCCAGTAGTAGTACAGAGGGATCCTATGGCTACACCTTC.

This clone was observed a handful of times. The chain is built from TRBV30 and TRBJ2-7; tentative D call: TRBD2 (5 bases). This CDR3 is 13 amino acids long. The ends were cut back, 7 bases at V and 0 bases at J, with 13 bases in the middle. The germline gives CDR1 GTSNPN, CDR2 SVGIG (reference sequence). The CDR3 here is CALRPGSSYEQYF. CDR3 in DNA: TGTGCCTTGAGACCGGGGAGCTCCTACGAGCAGTACTTC.

The chain combines TRBV5-1 with TRBJ2-1; D is unresolved. CDR3 length equals 15 residues. Germline V lookup: CDR1 SGHRS, CDR2 YFSETQ. Trimming removed 4 bases at V and 1 base at J, with 12 bases between. The CDR3 DNA follows: TGCGCCAGCAGCCCGACAAGCCGTTCCTACAATGAGCAGTTCTTC. This gives the protein CASSPTSRSYNEQFF.

The CDR3 coding sequence is TGTGCCAGCAGCCCACTAGCGGACTCCTACAATGAGCAGTTCTTC. Encoded protein: CASSPLADSYNEQFF. The V gene is TRBV28, the J gene TRBJ2-1, with 8 bases lining up with TRBD2. J lost 0 bases, V lost 6 bases, and 4 bases had no gene match. This CDR3 comprises 15 residues. The germline CDR1 and CDR2 sequences are MDHEN and SYDVKM.

V usage is TRBV27 and J usage is TRBJ1-1; TRBD1 is a possible D gene (6 bases). V was pared by 4 bases and J by 0 bases, with 15 bases between. The germline CDR1 and CDR2 sequences are MNHEY and SMNVEV (reference sequence). The CDR3 contains 16 residues. CDR3 amino acids: CASSSTGKRLNTEAFF. The DNA of the CDR3 is TGTGCCAGCAGTTCCACAGGGAAGAGGCTGAACACTGAAGCTTTCTTT.

The gene calls are TRBV28 and TRBJ2-7; D gene unclear. Germline assignment: CDR1 MDHEN and CDR2 SYDVKM. The CDR3 extends over 13 amino acids. Between the trimmed V and J ends, which lost 5 bases and 5 bases, there was a span of 13 bases. The CDR3 DNA follows: TGTGCCAGCAGTCCCTCCCACACGAACGAGCAGTACTTC. Translation: CASSPSHTNEQYF.

DNA for the CDR3: TGTGCCAGCAGCGGACAGCCGAACACTGAAGCTTTCTTT. Translating gives CASSGQPNTEAFF. The chain uses TRBV2 and TRBJ1-1, with D maybe TRBD1 (6 bases). Trimming pared 6 bases from V and 1 base from J, leaving 9 bases between. Germline V gene data show CDR1 as SNHLY and CDR2 as FYNNEI. The CDR3 has 13 amino acids.

The CDR3 loop is CATSRERMNTEAFF. CDR3 DNA: TGTGCCACCAGCAGAGAGCGGATGAACACTGAAGCTTTCTTT. V and J are TRBV15 and TRBJ1-1; D not resolved. The CDR3 consists of 14 residues. Trimming stripped 0 bases from V and 0 bases from J, with 5 bases between. The germline V gene has CDR1 LNHNV and CDR2 YYDKDF (reference sequence).